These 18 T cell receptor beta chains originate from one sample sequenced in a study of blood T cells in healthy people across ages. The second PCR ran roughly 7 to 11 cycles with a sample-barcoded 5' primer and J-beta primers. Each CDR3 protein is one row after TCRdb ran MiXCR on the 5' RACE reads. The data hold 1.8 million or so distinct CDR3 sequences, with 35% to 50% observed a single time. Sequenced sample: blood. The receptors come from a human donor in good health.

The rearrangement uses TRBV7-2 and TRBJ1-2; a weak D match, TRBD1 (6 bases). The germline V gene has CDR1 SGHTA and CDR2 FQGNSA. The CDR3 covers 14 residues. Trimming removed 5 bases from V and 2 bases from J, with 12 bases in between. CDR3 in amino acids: CASSHNRENYGYTF. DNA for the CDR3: TGTGCCAGCAGCCACAACAGGGAAAACTATGGCTACACCTTC.

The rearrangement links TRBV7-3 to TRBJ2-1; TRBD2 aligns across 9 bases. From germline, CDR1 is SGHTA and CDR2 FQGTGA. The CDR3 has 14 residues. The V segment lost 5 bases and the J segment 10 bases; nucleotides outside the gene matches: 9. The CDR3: CASSPRTSEREQFF. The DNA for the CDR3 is TGTGCCAGCAGCCCTCGGACTAGCGAGCGGGAGCAGTTCTTC.

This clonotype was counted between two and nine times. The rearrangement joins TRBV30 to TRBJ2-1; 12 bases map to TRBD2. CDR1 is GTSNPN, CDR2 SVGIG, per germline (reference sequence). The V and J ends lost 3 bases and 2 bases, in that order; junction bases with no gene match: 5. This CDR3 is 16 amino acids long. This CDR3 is CAWRRLAGVAYNEQFF. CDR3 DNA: TGTGCCTGGAGAAGACTAGCGGGGGTTGCCTACAATGAGCAGTTCTTC.

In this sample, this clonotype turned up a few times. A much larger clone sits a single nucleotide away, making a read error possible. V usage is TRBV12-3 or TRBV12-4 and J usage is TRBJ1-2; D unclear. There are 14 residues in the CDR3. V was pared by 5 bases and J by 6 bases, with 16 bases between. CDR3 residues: CASSGDKIWDGYTF. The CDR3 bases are TGTGCCAGCAGTGGAGACAAGATTTGGGATGGCTACACCTTC.

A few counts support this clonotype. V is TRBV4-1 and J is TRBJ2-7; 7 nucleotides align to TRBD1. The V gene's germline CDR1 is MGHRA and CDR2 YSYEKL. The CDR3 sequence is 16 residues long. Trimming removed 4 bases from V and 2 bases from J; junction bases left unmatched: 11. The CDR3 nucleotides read TGCGCCAGCAGCCCATCACCGGGACAGTCTACCTACGAGCAGTACTTC. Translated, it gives CASSPSPGQSTYEQYF.

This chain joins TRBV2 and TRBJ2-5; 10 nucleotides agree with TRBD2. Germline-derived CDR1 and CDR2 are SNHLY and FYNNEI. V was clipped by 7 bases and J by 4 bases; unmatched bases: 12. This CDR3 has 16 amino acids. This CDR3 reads CASKVGVAGGRETQYF. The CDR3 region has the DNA TGTGCCAGCAAGGTCGGAGTAGCGGGGGGCAGAGAGACCCAGTACTTC.

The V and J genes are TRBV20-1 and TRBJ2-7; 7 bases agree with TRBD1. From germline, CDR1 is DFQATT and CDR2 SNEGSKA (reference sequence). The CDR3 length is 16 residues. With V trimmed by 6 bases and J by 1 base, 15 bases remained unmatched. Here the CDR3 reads CSALGQSPRDSYEQYF. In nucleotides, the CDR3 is TGCAGTGCATTGGGACAGTCCCCTAGAGATTCCTACGAGCAGTACTTC.

CDR3: CASSQDFRGTSNQPQHF. The CDR3 DNA reads TGCGCCAGCAGCCAAGATTTTAGGGGGACTAGCAATCAGCCCCAGCATTTT. The chain carries TRBV4-1 and TRBJ1-5; a possible D gene is TRBD1 (6 bases). The CDR3 extends over 17 amino acids. Trimming stripped 0 bases from V and 0 bases from J, with 12 bases between. The germline V gene encodes CDR1 MGHRA and CDR2 YSYEKL.

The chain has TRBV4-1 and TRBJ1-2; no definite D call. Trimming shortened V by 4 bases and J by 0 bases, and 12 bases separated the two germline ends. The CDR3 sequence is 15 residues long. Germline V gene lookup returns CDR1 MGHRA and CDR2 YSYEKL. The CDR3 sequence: CASSLEGSANYGYTF. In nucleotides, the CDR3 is TGCGCCAGCAGCCTCGAGGGCTCCGCTAACTATGGCTACACCTTC.

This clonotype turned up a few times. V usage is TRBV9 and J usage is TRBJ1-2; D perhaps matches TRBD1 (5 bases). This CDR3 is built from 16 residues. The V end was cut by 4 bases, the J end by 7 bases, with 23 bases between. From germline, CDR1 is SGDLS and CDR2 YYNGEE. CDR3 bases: TGTGCCAGCAGCTTCCGAAGAGACGGTGGGGGTCCTGGCTACACCTTC. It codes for CASSFRRDGGGPGYTF.

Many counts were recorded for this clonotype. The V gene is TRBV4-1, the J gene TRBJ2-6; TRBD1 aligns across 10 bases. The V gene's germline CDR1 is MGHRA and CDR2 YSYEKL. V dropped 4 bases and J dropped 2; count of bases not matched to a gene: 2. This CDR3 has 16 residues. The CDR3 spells CASSPGQGAGANVLTF. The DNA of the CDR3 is TGCGCCAGCAGCCCCGGACAGGGGGCTGGGGCCAACGTCCTGACTTTC.

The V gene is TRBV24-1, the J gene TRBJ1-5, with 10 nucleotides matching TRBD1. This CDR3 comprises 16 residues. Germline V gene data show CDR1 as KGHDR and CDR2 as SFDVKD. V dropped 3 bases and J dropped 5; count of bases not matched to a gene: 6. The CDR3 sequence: CATSDPGDRGYQPQHF. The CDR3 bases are TGTGCCACCAGTGATCCCGGGGACAGGGGATATCAGCCCCAGCATTTT.

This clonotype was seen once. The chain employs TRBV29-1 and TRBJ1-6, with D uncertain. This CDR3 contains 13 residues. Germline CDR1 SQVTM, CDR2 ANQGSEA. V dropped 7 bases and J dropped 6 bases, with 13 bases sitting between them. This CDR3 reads CSAASGSNSPLHF. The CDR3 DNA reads TGCAGCGCTGCTAGCGGGAGTAATTCACCCCTCCACTTT.

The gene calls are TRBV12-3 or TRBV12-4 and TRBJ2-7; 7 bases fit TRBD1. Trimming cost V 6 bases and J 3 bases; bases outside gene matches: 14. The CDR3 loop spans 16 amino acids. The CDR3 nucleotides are TGTGCCAGCAGCCCGGACGACAGGGCGGTTTACTACGAGCAGTACTTC. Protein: CASSPDDRAVYYEQYF.

CDR3 protein: CATSDFGRGAITDTQYF. The CDR3 DNA is TGTGCCACCAGTGATTTCGGGCGGGGGGCAATCACAGATACGCAGTATTTT. The V call is TRBV24-1, the J call TRBJ2-3; 8 nucleotides match TRBD2. CDR1 and CDR2 (germline): KGHDR, SFDVKD. V shed 1 base, J shed 2 bases, and the junction held 7 bases outside the gene matches. There are 17 residues in the CDR3.

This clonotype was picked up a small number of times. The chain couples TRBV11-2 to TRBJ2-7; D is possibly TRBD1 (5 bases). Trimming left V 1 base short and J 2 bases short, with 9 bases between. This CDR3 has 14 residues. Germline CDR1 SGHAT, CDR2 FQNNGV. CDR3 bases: TGTGCCAGCAGCTTAGGGACAACCGCCTACGAGCAGTACTTC. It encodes CASSLGTTAYEQYF. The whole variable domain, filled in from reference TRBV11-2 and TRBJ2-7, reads EAGVAQSPRYKIIEKRQSVAFWCNPISGHATLYWYQQILGQGPKLLIQFQNNGVVDDSQLPKDRFSAERLKGVDSTLKIQPAKLEDSAVYLCASSLGTTAYEQYFGPGTRLTVT.

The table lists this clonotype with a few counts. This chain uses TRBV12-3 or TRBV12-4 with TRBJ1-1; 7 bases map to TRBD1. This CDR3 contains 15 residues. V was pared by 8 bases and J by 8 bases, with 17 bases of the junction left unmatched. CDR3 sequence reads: CASSTFGRGQIEAFF. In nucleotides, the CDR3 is TGTGCCAGCTCTACTTTCGGTAGGGGACAGATAGAAGCTTTCTTT.

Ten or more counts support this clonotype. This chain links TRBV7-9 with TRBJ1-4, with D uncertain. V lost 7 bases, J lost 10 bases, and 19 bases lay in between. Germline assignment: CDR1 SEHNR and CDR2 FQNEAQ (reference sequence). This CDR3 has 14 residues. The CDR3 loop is CASTSPPIIGKLFF. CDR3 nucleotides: TGTGCCAGCACCTCCCCCCCCATAATCGGAAAACTGTTTTTT.